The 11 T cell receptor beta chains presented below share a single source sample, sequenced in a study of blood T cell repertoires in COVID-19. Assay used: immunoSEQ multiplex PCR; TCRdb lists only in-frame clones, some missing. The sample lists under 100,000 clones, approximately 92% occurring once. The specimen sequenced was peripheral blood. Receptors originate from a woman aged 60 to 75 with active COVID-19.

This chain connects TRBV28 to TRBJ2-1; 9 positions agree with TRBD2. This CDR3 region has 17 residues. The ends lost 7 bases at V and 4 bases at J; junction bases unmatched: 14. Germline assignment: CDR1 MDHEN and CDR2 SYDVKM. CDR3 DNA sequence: TGTGCCAGCAAGGGTGCCGTCGGCGGGGGGGAATACAATGAGCAGTTCTTC. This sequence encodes CASKGAVGGGEYNEQFF. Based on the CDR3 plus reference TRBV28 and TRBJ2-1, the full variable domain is DVKVTQSSRYLVKRTGEKVFLECVQDMDHENMFWYRQDPGLGLRLIYFSYDVKMKEKGDIPEGYSVSREKKERFSLILESASTNQTSMYLCASKGAVGGGEYNEQFFGPGTRLTVL.

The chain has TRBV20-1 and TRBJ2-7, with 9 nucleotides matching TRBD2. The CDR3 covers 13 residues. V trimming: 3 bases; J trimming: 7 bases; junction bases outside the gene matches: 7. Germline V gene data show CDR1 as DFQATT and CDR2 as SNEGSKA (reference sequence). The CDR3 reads CSASLAGVGEQYF. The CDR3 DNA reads TGCAGTGCTAGTTTAGCGGGAGTGGGTGAGCAGTACTTC.

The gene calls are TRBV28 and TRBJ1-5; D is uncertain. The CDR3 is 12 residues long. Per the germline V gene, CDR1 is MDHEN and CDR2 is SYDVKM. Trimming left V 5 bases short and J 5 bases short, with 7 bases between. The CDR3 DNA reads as TGTGCCAGCAGTCCTCCTTATCAGCCCCAGCATTTT. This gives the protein CASSPPYQPQHF.

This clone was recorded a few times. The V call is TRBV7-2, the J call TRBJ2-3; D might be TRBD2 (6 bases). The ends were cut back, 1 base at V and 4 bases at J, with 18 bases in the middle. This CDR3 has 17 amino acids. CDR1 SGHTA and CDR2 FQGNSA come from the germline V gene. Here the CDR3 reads CASSLGRRGTGPDTQYF. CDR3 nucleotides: TGTGCCAGCAGCTTAGGGAGGAGGGGCACTGGTCCAGATACGCAGTATTTT.

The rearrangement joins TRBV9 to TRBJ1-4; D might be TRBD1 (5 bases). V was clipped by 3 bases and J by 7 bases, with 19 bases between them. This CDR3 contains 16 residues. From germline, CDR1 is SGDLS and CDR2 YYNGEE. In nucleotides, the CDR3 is TGTGCCAGCAGCGCCACAACGGGGGGTCTCCCTGAAAAACTGTTTTTT. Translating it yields CASSATTGGLPEKLFF.

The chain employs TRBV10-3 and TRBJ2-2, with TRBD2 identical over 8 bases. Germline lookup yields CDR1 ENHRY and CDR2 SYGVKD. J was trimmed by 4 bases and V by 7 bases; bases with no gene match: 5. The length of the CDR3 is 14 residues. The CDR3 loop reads CAIKASGSTGELFF. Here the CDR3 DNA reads TGTGCCATCAAAGCGAGCGGGAGCACCGGGGAGCTGTTTTTT.

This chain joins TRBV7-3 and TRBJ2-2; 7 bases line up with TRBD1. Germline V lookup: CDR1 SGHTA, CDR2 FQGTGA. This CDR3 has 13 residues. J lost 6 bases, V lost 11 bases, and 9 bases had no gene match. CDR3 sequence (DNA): TGTGCCTGCCGACAAGGGACAGCCGGGGAGCTGTTTTTT. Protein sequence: CACRQGTAGELFF.

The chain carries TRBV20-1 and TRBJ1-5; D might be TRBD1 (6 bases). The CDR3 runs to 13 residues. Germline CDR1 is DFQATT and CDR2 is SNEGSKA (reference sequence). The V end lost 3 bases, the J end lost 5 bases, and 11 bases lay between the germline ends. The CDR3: CSASGTSDQPQHF. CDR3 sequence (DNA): TGCAGTGCTAGTGGGACATCGGATCAGCCCCAGCATTTT.

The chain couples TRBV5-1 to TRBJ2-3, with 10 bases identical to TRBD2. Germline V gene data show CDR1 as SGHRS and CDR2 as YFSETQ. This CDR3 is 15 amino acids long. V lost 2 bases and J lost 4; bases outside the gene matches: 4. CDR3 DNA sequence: TGCGCCAGCAGCTTCCTAGCGGGAGCCCCAGATACGCAGTATTTT. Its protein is CASSFLAGAPDTQYF.

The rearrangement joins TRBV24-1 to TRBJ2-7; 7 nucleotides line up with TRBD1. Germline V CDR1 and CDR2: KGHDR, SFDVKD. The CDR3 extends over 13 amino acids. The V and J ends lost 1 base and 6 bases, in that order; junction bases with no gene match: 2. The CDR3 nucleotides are TGTGCCACCAGTGATTTCACAGGGGCCGAGCAGTACTTC. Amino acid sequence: CATSDFTGAEQYF.

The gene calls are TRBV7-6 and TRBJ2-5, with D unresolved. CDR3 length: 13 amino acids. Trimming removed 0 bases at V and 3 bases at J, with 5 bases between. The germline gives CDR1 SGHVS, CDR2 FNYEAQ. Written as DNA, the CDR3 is TGTGCCAGCAGCTTAGCCAGTAAAGAGACCCAGTACTTC. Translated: CASSLASKETQYF. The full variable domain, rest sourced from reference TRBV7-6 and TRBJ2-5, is GAGVSQSPRYKVTKRGQDVALRCDPISGHVSLYWYRQALGQGPEFLTYFNYEAQQDKSGLPNDRFSAERPEGSISTLTIQRTEQRDSAMYRCASSLASKETQYFGPGTRLLVL.